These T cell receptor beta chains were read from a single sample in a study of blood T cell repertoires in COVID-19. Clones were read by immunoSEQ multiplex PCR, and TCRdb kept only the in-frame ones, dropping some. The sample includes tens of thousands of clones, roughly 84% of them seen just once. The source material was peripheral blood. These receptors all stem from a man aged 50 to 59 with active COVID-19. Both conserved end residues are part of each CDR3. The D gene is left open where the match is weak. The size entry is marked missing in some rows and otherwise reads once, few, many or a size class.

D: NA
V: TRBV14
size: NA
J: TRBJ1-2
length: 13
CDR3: CASSKPPGNGYTF
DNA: TGTGCCAGCAGCAAGCCCCCAGGGAATGGCTACACCTTC

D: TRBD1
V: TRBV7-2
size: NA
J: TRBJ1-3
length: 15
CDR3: CASSRDRGSGNTIYF
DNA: TGTGCCAGCAGCCGGGACAGGGGCTCTGGAAACACCATATATTTT

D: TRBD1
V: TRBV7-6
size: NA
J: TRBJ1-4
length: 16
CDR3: CASSSWRGDSPEKLFF
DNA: TGTGCCAGCAGTTCGTGGCGCGGGGACAGCCCTGAAAAACTGTTTTTT

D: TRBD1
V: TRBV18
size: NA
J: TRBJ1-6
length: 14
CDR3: CASSQDRDLGGLHF
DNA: TGTGCCAGCTCACAGGACAGGGACCTCGGTGGCCTCCACTTT

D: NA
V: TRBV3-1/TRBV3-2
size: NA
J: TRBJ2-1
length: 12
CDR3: CASSQPGNEQFF
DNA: TGTGCCAGCAGCCAACCGGGGAATGAGCAGTTCTTC

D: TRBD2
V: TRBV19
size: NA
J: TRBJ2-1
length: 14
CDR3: CASDSGRPYNEQFF
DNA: TGTGCCAGTGATAGCGGGAGGCCATACAATGAGCAGTTCTTC

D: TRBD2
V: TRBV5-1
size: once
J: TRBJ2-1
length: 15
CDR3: CASSLVGRGTNEQFF
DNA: TGCGCCAGCAGCTTGGTCGGGAGGGGAACCAATGAGCAGTTCTTC

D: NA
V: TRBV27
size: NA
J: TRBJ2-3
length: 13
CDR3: CASSRGQRDTQYF
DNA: TGTGCCAGCAGTCGAGGACAGCGAGATACGCAGTATTTT

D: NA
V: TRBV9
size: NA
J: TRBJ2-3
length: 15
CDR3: CASSVRAGNTDTQYF
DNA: TGTGCCAGCAGCGTAAGGGCGGGGAACACAGATACGCAGTATTTT

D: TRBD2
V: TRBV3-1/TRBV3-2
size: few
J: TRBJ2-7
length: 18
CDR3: CASSQERSQGLLGDEQYF
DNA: TGTGCCAGCAGCCAAGAACGGAGCCAGGGACTACTTGGGGACGAGCAGTACTTC

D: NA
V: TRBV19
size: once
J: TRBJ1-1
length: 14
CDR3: CASSIGAGKRMAFF
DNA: TGTGCCAGTAGTATAGGGGCAGGGAAGAGGATGGCTTTCTTT

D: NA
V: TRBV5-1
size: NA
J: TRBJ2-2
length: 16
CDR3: CASSLLQGRNTGELFF
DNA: TGCGCCAGCAGCTTGCTGCAGGGAAGGAACACCGGGGAGCTGTTTTTT

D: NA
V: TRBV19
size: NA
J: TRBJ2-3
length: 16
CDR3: CASASPYGSGTDTQYF
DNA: TGTGCCAGTGCCTCTCCTTACGGGTCCGGCACAGATACGCAGTATTTT

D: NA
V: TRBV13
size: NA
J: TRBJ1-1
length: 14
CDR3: CASSLGRGNTEAFF
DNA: TGTGCCAGCAGCTTAGGTCGGGGAAACACTGAAGCTTTCTTT

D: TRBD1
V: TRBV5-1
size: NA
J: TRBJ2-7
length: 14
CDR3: CASSGGQGPYEQYF
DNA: TGCGCCAGCAGCGGGGGACAGGGCCCCTACGAGCAGTACTTC

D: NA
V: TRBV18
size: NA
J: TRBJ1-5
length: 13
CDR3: CASSRGSNQPQHF
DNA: TGTGCCAGCTCACGGGGCAGCAATCAGCCCCAGCATTTT

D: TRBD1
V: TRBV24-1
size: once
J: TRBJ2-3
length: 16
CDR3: CATSGGTGGGPDTQYF
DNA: TGTGCCACCAGTGGAGGGACAGGGGGCGGCCCAGATACGCAGTATTTT

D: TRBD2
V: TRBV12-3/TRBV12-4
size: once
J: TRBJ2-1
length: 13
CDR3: CASSFAGGTEQFF
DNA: TGTGCCAGCAGTTTTGCGGGGGGCACTGAGCAGTTCTTC

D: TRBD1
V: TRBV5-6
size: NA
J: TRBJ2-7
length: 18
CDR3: CASSLVKPLGQASYEQYF
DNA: TGTGCCAGCAGCTTGGTCAAGCCGTTGGGACAGGCCTCCTACGAGCAGTACTTC

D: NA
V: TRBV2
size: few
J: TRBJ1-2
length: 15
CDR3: CASSESGLTVYGYTF
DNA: TGTGCCAGCAGTGAATCGGGATTGACCGTCTATGGCTACACCTTC

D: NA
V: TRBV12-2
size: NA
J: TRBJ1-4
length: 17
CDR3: CASRLEPRQGAREKLFF
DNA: TGTGCAAGTCGCTTAGAACCTCGACAGGGGGCGCGAGAAAAACTGTTTTTT

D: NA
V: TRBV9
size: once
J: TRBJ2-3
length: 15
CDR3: CASSREQGVTDTQYF
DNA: TGTGCCAGCAGCCGTGAACAGGGAGTCACAGATACGCAGTATTTT

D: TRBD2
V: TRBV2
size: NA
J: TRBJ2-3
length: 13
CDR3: CANRGDGTDTQYF
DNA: TGTGCCAACCGGGGGGATGGCACAGATACGCAGTATTTT

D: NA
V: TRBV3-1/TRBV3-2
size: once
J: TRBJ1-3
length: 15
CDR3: CASTPSAESGNTIYF
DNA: TGTGCCAGCACTCCCTCCGCGGAGTCTGGAAACACCATATATTTT

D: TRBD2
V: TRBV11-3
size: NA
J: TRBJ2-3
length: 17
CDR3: CASSSILAGGSTDTQYF
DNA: TGTGCCAGCAGCTCGATTTTAGCGGGAGGGAGCACAGATACGCAGTATTTT

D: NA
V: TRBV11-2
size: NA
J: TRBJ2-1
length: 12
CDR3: CASSLQVNEQFF
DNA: TGTGCCAGCAGCTTACAGGTGAATGAGCAGTTCTTC

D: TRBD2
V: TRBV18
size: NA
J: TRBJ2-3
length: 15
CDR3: CASSPQSGSRDTQYF
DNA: TGTGCCAGCTCACCACAAAGCGGGAGTAGAGATACGCAGTATTTT

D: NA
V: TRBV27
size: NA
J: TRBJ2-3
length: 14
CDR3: CAGVRDSRTDTQYF
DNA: TGTGCCGGTGTCCGGGACTCCCGCACAGATACGCAGTATTTT

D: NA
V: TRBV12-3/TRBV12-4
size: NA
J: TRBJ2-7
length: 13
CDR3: CASSLQGSYEQYF
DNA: TGTGCCAGCAGCCTACAGGGATCCTACGAGCAGTACTTC

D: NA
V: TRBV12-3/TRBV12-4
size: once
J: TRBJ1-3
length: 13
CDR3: CASSFGAGNTIYF
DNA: TGTGCCAGCAGTTTCGGGGCTGGAAACACCATATATTTT

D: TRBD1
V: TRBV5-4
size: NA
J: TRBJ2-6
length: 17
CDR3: CASNTGTVFSGANVLTF
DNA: TGTGCCAGCAACACCGGGACAGTCTTTTCTGGGGCCAACGTCCTGACTTTC

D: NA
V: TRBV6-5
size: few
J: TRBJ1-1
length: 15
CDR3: CASSYSGPQGTEAFF
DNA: TGTGCCAGCAGTTACTCAGGTCCTCAGGGGACTGAAGCTTTCTTT

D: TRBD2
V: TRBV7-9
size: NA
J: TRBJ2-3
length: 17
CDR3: CASSSLVAGGPEDTQYF
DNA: TGTGCCAGCAGCTCTTTAGTGGCGGGGGGCCCGGAAGATACGCAGTATTTT

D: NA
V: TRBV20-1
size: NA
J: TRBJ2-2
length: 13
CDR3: CSASRPGTGELFF
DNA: TGCAGTGCTAGTCGTCCGGGCACCGGGGAGCTGTTTTTT

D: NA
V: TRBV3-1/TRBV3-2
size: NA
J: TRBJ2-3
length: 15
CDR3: CASSQDYLGVDTQYF
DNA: TGTGCCAGCAGCCAAGATTATCTAGGGGTCGATACGCAGTATTTT

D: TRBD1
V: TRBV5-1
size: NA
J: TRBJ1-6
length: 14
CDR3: CASSLRTGDSPLHF
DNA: TGCGCCAGCAGTCTTAGGACAGGAGATTCACCCCTCCACTTT

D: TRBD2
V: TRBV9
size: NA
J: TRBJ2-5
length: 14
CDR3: CASSATGLAETQYF
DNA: TGTGCCAGCAGCGCCACGGGACTAGCGGAGACCCAGTACTTC

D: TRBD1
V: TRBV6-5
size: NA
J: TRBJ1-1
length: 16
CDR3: CASSYSTGQLNTEAFF
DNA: TGTGCCAGCAGTTACTCCACGGGACAGTTGAACACTGAAGCTTTCTTT

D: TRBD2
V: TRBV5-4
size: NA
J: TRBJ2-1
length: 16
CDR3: CASSGTSGGAYNEQFF
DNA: TGTGCCAGCAGCGGGACTAGCGGGGGGGCCTACAATGAGCAGTTCTTC

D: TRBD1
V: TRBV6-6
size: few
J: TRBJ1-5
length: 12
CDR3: CASAQGDQPQHF
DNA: TGTGCCAGCGCGCAGGGGGATCAGCCCCAGCATTTT

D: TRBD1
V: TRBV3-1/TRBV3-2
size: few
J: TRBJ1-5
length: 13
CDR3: CASSYTGDQPQHF
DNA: TGTGCCAGCAGCTACACAGGGGATCAGCCCCAGCATTTT

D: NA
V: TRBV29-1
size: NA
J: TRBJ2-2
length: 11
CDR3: CSGSGTGELFF
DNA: TGCAGCGGTTCGGGCACCGGGGAGCTGTTTTTT

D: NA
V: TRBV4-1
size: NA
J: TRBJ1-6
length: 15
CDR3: CASSPEGGLRSPLHF
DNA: TGCGCCAGCAGCCCCGAGGGAGGGTTGAGGTCACCCCTCCACTTT

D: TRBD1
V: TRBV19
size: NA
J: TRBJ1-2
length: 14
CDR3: CASSTNRGIYGYTF
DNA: TGTGCCAGTAGTACAAACAGGGGAATCTATGGCTACACCTTC

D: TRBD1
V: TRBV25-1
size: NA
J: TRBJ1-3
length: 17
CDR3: CASSDLRTGISGNTIYF
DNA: TGTGCCAGCAGTGATCTCCGGACAGGGATCTCTGGAAACACCATATATTTT

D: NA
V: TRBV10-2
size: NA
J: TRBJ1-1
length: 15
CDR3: CASSERQVGNTEAFF
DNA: TGCGCCAGCAGTGAGAGACAGGTTGGGAACACTGAAGCTTTCTTT

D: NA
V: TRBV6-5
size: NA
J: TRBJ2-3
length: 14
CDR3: CASSYRGDTDTQYF
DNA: TGTGCCAGCAGTTACCGCGGGGATACAGATACGCAGTATTTT

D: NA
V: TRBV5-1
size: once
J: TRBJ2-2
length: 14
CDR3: CASSLARGTGELFF
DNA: TGCGCCAGCAGCTTGGCACGGGGGACCGGGGAGCTGTTTTTT

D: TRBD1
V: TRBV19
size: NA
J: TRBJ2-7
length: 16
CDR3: CASSTSGTESSYEQYF
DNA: TGTGCCAGTAGTACCTCAGGGACAGAGAGCTCCTACGAGCAGTACTTC

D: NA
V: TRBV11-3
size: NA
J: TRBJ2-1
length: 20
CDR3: CASSQGGAGPISLFTNEQFF
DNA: TGTGCCAGCAGCCAAGGGGGAGCAGGACCAATCTCGTTATTTACCAATGAGCAGTTCTTC